Below, 27 T cell receptor beta chains from the same sample are listed, as sequenced in a study of vaccination and CD4 T cells after COVID-19. These receptors lack a known antigen. Cultured CD4+ T cells had their DNA profiled by the Oncomine TCR Beta short-read assay. TCRdb itself ran the PCR reads through MiXCR, one entry per CDR3 protein. The sample contains about 18,000 distinct CDR3 sequences, approximately 49% of which appear only once. The time point was: late sampling 161 to 241 days after vaccination in three convalescent patients. Specified treatment: approximately 9-day PBMC culture with coronavirus spike peptide pools or control peptides (ViraFEST assay). The starting material was CD4+ T cells from blood, cultured in vitro, obtained about 7 months after SARS-CoV-2 vaccination. These receptors were collected from a human donor who had recovered from COVID-19.

The gene calls are TRBV6-2 or TRBV6-3 and TRBJ1-5; D is ambiguous. Germline CDR1 is MNHEY and CDR2 is SVGEGT. V lost 1 base and J lost 2, with 12 bases in between. The CDR3 is made up of 16 amino acids. This chain's CDR3 is CASSYFWGRGNQPQHF. The CDR3 nucleotides read TGTGCCAGCAGTTACTTCTGGGGAAGGGGCAATCAGCCCCAGCATTTT.

The J gene is TRBJ1-1, the V gene TRBV29-1; 11 bases map to TRBD1. Germline values: CDR1 SQVTM, CDR2 ANQGSEA. The CDR3 spans 13 residues. J gave up 8 bases and V 6 bases, and 8 bases lay outside the gene matches. The DNA of the CDR3 is TGCAGCGTATGGGACAGGGGGTCGTCGGAAGCTTTCTTT. This gives the protein CSVWDRGSSEAFF. Full variable domain (remainder filled in from reference TRBV29-1 and TRBJ1-1): SAVISQKPSRDICQRGTSLTIQCQVDSQVTMMFWYRQQPGQSLTLIATANQGSEATYESGFVIDKFPISRPNLTFSTLTVSNMSPEDSSIYLCSVWDRGSSEAFFGQGTRLTVV.

This clonotype has more than one count but fewer than ten. The chain joins TRBV20-1 to TRBJ2-5; perhaps D is TRBD1 or TRBD2 (5 bases each). Germline V CDR1 and CDR2: DFQATT, SNEGSKA (reference sequence). V lost 4 bases and J lost 5, with 17 bases in between. The CDR3 spans 14 residues. CDR3 DNA: TGCAGTGCTACGGGACGTGGCGAGTTGGAGACCCAGTACTTC. Translating gives CSATGRGELETQYF.

This clonotype was seen a handful of times. The chain is built from TRBV27 and TRBJ2-2, with 8 nucleotides matching TRBD1. CDR1 and CDR2 (germline): MNHEY, SMNVEV (reference sequence). The ends lost 7 bases at V and 3 bases at J; junction bases unmatched: 1. The CDR3 contains 13 residues. The CDR3 DNA reads TGTGCCAGCATGGACAGGGACACCGGGGAGCTGTTTTTT. Encoded protein: CASMDRDTGELFF.

This chain links TRBV20-1 with TRBJ2-7; 8 bases are a match to TRBD2. Germline CDR1 and CDR2: DFQATT and SNEGSKA (reference sequence). The CDR3 is made up of 13 amino acids. Trimming at V came to 3 bases and at J to 3 bases, leaving 4 bases not matched to a gene. The CDR3 reads CSASGGVHYEQYF. CDR3 coding DNA: TGCAGTGCTAGCGGGGGGGTCCACTACGAGCAGTACTTC.

The J gene is TRBJ2-2, the V gene TRBV7-3; D not certain. Germline V CDR1 and CDR2: SGHTA, FQGTGA. The CDR3 spans 13 residues. V was trimmed by 2 bases and J by 3 bases, leaving 4 bases between them. CDR3 bases: TGTGCCAGCAGCTTACAAGACACCGGGGAGCTGTTTTTT. The encoded protein is CASSLQDTGELFF.

This clonotype appeared a few times. CDR3 in amino acids: CASSPRGVEGATEAFF. CDR3 DNA sequence: TGTGCCAGCAGCCCACGGGGAGTTGAAGGGGCGACTGAAGCTTTCTTT. The gene calls are TRBV6-1 and TRBJ1-1, with TRBD1 as a possible D gene (5 bases). The ends were cut back, 6 bases at V and 5 bases at J, with 22 bases in the middle. From germline, CDR1 is MNHNS and CDR2 SASEGT. CDR3 length: 16 amino acids.

With regard to this clonotype: Its ends do not fully match the called genes, so a read error is possible. The gene calls are TRBV7-9 and TRBJ2-3; 10 bases map to TRBD2. From germline, CDR1 is SEHNR and CDR2 FQNEAQ (reference sequence). The CDR3 runs 14 residues. CDR3 nucleotide sequence: TGTGCCAGCAGCCTAGCGGGGGCCACAGATACGCAGTATTTT. Its protein is CASSLAGATDTQYF.

The CDR3 is CASSPYDRGDNSPLHF. The CDR3 DNA reads as TGTGCCAGCAGTCCTTACGACAGGGGAGATAATTCACCCCTCCACTTT. The chain couples TRBV6-1 to TRBJ1-6; 8 nucleotides match TRBD1. The CDR3 totals 16 residues. Per the germline V gene, CDR1 is MNHNS and CDR2 is SASEGT. The junction had 8 bases not matched to a gene; V was cut back by 5 bases and J by 5 bases.

V gene TRBV19 combines with J gene TRBJ2-1, with TRBD2 matching 7 bases. The CDR3 has 17 residues. The germline gives CDR1 LNHDA, CDR2 SQIVND (reference sequence). The V and J ends lost 3 bases and 8 bases, in that order; junction bases with no gene match: 16. The CDR3 nucleotides read TGTGCCAGTAGTATCCTCCCATCTAGCGGATCTGGGTATGAGCAGTTCTTC. Translated: CASSILPSSGSGYEQFF.

V is TRBV20-1 and J is TRBJ2-1, with 9 positions matching TRBD2. The CDR3 totals 17 residues. Trimming removed 3 bases from V and 4 bases from J; junction bases left unmatched: 13. CDR1 and CDR2 (germline): DFQATT, SNEGSKA (reference sequence). The CDR3 coding sequence is TGCAGTGCTAGTTCGACTAGCGGAGGTGGCTGGTACAATGAGCAGTTCTTC. It yields the protein CSASSTSGGGWYNEQFF.

The rearrangement uses TRBV12-3 or TRBV12-4 and TRBJ2-3; possible D gene TRBD1, 5 bases. V was clipped by 6 bases and J by 2 bases, with 6 bases between them. This CDR3 spans 12 amino acids. CDR3 sequence reads: CASRDNTDTQYF. In DNA, the CDR3 is TGTGCCAGCAGGGACAACACAGATACGCAGTATTTT.

V gene TRBV6-1 combines with J gene TRBJ1-1; maybe TRBD1 (6 bases). Germline V gene lookup returns CDR1 MNHNS and CDR2 SASEGT. V dropped 2 bases and J dropped 7 bases, with 14 bases sitting between them. The CDR3 totals 14 residues. CDR3 DNA: TGTGCCAGCAGTGAATGGGGGGCAATACGTGAAGCTTTCTTT. It specifies CASSEWGAIREAFF.

This clonotype showed up just a few times. V usage is TRBV6-2 or TRBV6-3 and J usage is TRBJ2-1; no reliable D call. The CDR3 length is 12 residues. Trimming removed 7 bases at V and 6 bases at J, with 10 bases between. Germline V gives CDR1 MNHEY, CDR2 SVGEGT. CDR3 coding DNA: TGTGCCAGCACGGGCTTAGCCAATGAGCAGTTCTTC. Protein: CASTGLANEQFF.

The chain couples TRBV6-1 to TRBJ1-5, with a possible D match to TRBD1 (6 bases). This CDR3 contains 12 residues. V was cut by 6 bases and J by 9 bases, with 12 bases left in between. Germline CDR1 is MNHNS and CDR2 is SASEGT. CDR3 protein: CASSTGKAPQHF. The CDR3 DNA sequence: TGTGCCAGCAGCACAGGGAAGGCGCCCCAGCATTTT.

This rearrangement joins TRBV15 to TRBJ1-5, with a weak D call TRBD1 (5 bases). CDR1 LNHNV and CDR2 YYDKDF come from the germline V gene (reference sequence). Trimming took 3 bases from V and 5 from J, leaving 8 bases between them. The CDR3 is 13 amino acids. CDR3 sequence reads: CATSSLRDQPQHF. The CDR3 DNA sequence: TGTGCCACCAGCAGTCTCAGGGATCAGCCCCAGCATTTT. Based on the CDR3 plus reference TRBV15 and TRBJ1-5, the full variable domain is DAMVIQNPRYQVTQFGKPVTLSCSQTLNHNVMYWYQQKSSQAPKLLFHYYDKDFNNEADTPDNFQSRRPNTSFCFLDIRSPGLGDTAMYLCATSSLRDQPQHFGDGTRLSIL.

This chain uses TRBV7-9 with TRBJ2-1; 8 positions match TRBD2. Per the germline V gene, CDR1 is SEHNR and CDR2 is FQNEAQ (reference sequence). Unmatched junction bases numbered 5, after V lost 1 base and J lost 3 bases. The CDR3 runs to 16 residues. This CDR3 is CASSLGAGVSYNEQFF. Here the CDR3 DNA reads TGTGCCAGCAGCTTAGGAGCGGGAGTAAGCTACAATGAGCAGTTCTTC.

A few counts support this clonotype. The chain joins TRBV6-1 to TRBJ2-1; D ambiguous. This CDR3 comprises 12 residues. Trimming shortened V by 6 bases and J by 5 bases, and 8 bases separated the two germline ends. CDR1 and CDR2 from the germline V gene are MNHNS and SASEGT. The CDR3 DNA reads as TGTGCCAGCAGCCCCAGGAACAATGAGCAGTTCTTC. Translation gives CASSPRNNEQFF.

This clonotype was recorded a few times. The V call is TRBV19, the J call TRBJ2-5, with D maybe TRBD2 (6 bases). Germline lookup yields CDR1 LNHDA and CDR2 SQIVND (reference sequence). The CDR3 consists of 13 residues. Trimming removed 3 bases from V and 5 bases from J, with 10 bases in between. CDR3 protein: CASSIAGWETQYF. CDR3 sequence (DNA): TGTGCCAGTAGTATTGCGGGGTGGGAGACCCAGTACTTC.

V usage is TRBV20-1 and J usage is TRBJ1-2; D might be TRBD1 (6 bases). The CDR3 runs to 12 residues. V was shortened by 5 bases and J by 8 bases, with 15 bases between the two germline ends. Per the germline V gene, CDR1 is DFQATT and CDR2 is SNEGSKA (reference sequence). This chain's CDR3 is CSAGLTGRGYTF. The CDR3 DNA follows: TGCAGTGCTGGACTCACAGGGCGCGGCTACACCTTC.

This clonotype was seen only a few times. The chain carries TRBV5-4 and TRBJ1-6, with D perhaps TRBD1 (5 bases). V was cut by 2 bases and J by 9 bases, with 9 bases left in between. The CDR3 is made up of 13 amino acids. Germline assignment: CDR1 SGHNT and CDR2 YYREEE (reference sequence). The CDR3 region has the DNA TGTGCCAGCAGCTTCGGGGGACCTTCACCCCTCCACTTT. Translated, it gives CASSFGGPSPLHF.

J is TRBJ2-3 and V is TRBV24-1, with 7 nucleotides matching TRBD1. The CDR3 length is 16 residues. The V gene's germline CDR1 is KGHDR and CDR2 SFDVKD. V lost 5 bases to trimming and J lost 0 bases; unmatched junction nucleotides: 7. CDR3 DNA sequence: TGTGCCACCAGTGGTGACAGGGCCCTGAGCACAGATACGCAGTATTTT. Translated, it gives CATSGDRALSTDTQYF.

This clonotype was picked up a small number of times. The chain couples TRBV27 to TRBJ1-1; TRBD1 aligns across 8 bases. The V segment lost 1 base and the J segment 0 bases; nucleotides outside the gene matches: 7. CDR3 length: 17 residues. Germline values: CDR1 MNHEY, CDR2 SMNVEV (reference sequence). The chain's CDR3 is CASSLFAKDRVNTEAFF. Written as DNA, the CDR3 is TGTGCCAGCAGTTTATTCGCCAAGGACAGGGTGAACACTGAAGCTTTCTTT.

This chain links TRBV6-5 with TRBJ2-1; the match to TRBD2 covers 9 bases. The CDR3 has 15 amino acids. Germline lookup yields CDR1 MNHEY and CDR2 SVGAGI. The ends lost 4 bases at V and 9 bases at J; junction bases unmatched: 10. This CDR3 is CASSFPAGGPGEQFF. Written as DNA, the CDR3 is TGTGCCAGCAGTTTCCCGGCGGGAGGGCCGGGTGAGCAGTTCTTC.

The rearrangement links TRBV6-5 to TRBJ1-1; D is possibly TRBD1 (5 bases). The CDR3 length is 14 residues. Germline V CDR1 and CDR2: MNHEY, SVGAGI. Deletions cut 2 bases from V and 4 bases from J, with 11 bases between. The CDR3 DNA reads as TGTGCCAGCAGTTACGGTGGGGGGTTCACTGAAGCTTTCTTT. It codes for CASSYGGGFTEAFF.

The gene calls are TRBV20-1 and TRBJ1-5; the match to TRBD1 covers 9 bases. Germline CDR1 DFQATT, CDR2 SNEGSKA (reference sequence). V dropped 5 bases and J dropped 8; count of bases not matched to a gene: 13. CDR3 length: 15 amino acids. The CDR3 DNA reads TGCAGTGCTGGGAAACTACAGGGGGCGCTTGAGCCCCAGCATTTT. Translation: CSAGKLQGALEPQHF.

This clonotype has just one count. V usage is TRBV9 and J usage is TRBJ2-7, with 10 bases lining up with TRBD2. The CDR3 contains 16 residues. J gave up 3 bases and V 4 bases, and 10 bases lay outside the gene matches. CDR1 and CDR2 from the germline V gene are SGDLS and YYNGEE. This CDR3 is CASSLRGTSVDYEQYF. CDR3 in DNA: TGTGCCAGCAGCTTAAGAGGGACTAGCGTAGACTACGAGCAGTACTTC.